This record looks at one T cell receptor beta chain sequence and its context. Its antigen is unidentified. The data derive from a study of T cells expressing NK-cell markers. Study overall: TCR beta repertoires came from sorted CD3+CD56+NKG2C+, CD3+CD56+NKG2C- and CD3+CD56-NKG2C+ T cells.

TCRdb reprocessed the 5' RACE reads; each CDR3 protein has one entry and no DNA is given. This sample contains about 540,000 distinct CDR3 sequences. Study-level findings and limits: The CD3+CD56-NKG2C+ fraction of several donors was also led by these clonotypes.

Sequenced: blood T cells: a sorted CD56 or NKG2C T cell subset, CD4+ or CD8+ T cells, or bulk PBMC T cells (not recorded which). The TCR originated in a young man in good health.

Here the CDR3 reads CASSVMNTEAFF. The chain couples TRBV10-2 to TRBJ1-1. The V gene's germline CDR1 is WSHSY and CDR2 SAAADI. CDR3 length: 12 amino acids.